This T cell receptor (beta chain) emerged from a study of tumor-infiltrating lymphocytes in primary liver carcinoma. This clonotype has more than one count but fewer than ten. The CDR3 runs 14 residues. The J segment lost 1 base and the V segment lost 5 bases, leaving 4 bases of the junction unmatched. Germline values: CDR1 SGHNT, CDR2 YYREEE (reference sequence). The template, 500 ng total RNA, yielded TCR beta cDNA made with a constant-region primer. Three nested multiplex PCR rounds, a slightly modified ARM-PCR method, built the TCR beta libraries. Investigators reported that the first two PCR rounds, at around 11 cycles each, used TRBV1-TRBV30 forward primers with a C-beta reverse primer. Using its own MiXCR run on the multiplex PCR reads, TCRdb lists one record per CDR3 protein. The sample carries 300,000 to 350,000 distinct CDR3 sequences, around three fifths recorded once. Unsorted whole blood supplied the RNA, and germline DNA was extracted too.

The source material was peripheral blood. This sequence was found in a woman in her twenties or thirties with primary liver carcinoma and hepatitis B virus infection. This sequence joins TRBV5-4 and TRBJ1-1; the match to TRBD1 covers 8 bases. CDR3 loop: CASSRQGRNTEAFF. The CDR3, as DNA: TGTGCCAGCAGTCGACAGGGGAGGAACACTGAAGCTTTCTTT. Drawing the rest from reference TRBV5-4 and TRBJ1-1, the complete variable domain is ETGVTQSPTHLIKTRGQQVTLRCSSQSGHNTVSWYQQALGQGPQFIFQYYREEENGRGNFPPRFSGLQFPNYSSELNVNALELDDSALYLCASSRQGRNTEAFFGQGTRLTVV.